This T cell receptor (beta chain) was found in a study of cytomegalovirus exposure and HLA in healthy donors. Regarding this clone: Its antigen is currently unknown.

Use of 60 Vbeta and 13 Jbeta primers characterized the PCR. In the authors' methods: A later analysis counted tens of millions of unique TCR beta chains, some 10 million shared. Only in-frame clones appear in the TCRdb table, and some are missing; sequencing was by immunoSEQ multiplex PCR. V and J calls and clone size are given by that table; D and trimming were obtained from the DNA. The sample consists of 150,000 to 200,000 clones, about 83% of them appearing once. The length of the CDR3 is 15 residues. Trimming stripped 5 bases from V and 10 bases from J, with 21 bases between. CDR1 is PRHDT, CDR2 FYEKMQ, per germline (reference sequence). Regarding the study as a whole: A list of roughly 160 TCR beta chains associated with cytomegalovirus was given. Accurate prediction of most subjects' HLA-A and HLA-B alleles from TCR beta sequences was reported.

This chain connects TRBV13 to TRBJ2-1; tentatively, D is TRBD1 (6 bases). The receptor was isolated from a woman in her thirties in good health and CMV-seropositive. Sequencing input: PBMCs. The CDR3 bases are TGTGCCAGCAGCCTACCGACTCCTGCTCAGGGGGAGCAGTTCTTC. Its translation is CASSLPTPAQGEQFF.